This TCR beta chain was identified in a study of OX40 agonist ivuxolimab in advanced cancers. Background for the entire study: Ivuxolimab, which targeted the costimulatory receptor OX40 (CD134), was an agonistic, fully human IgG2 monoclonal antibody. Intravenous ivuxolimab was administered to patients every 2 weeks at six dose levels: 0.01, 0.1, 0.3, 1.5, 3 and 10 mg/kg. Partial responses occurred in three dose-escalation patients: two with cutaneous melanoma and one with hepatocellular carcinoma. A male proportion of roughly 80% and a mean age of 60 years, ranging from roughly 23 to 79, were recorded for the dose-escalation cohort. Among the roughly 54 dose-escalation patients, around 19 had hepatocellular carcinoma, roughly 15 melanoma, 9 renal cell carcinoma and 9 head and neck cancer. The paper covers the monotherapy dose-escalation part of the phase I ivuxolimab trial, which included N ≈ 52 patients. The point of sequencing TCRbeta in the periphery was to test whether ivuxolimab changed TCR sequence diversity and drove clonal T-cell expansion. Patients were allowed to have had prior anti-PD-1, anti-PD-L1 or anti-CTLA-4 therapy, and around 40% of the dose-escalation patients had previously received checkpoint inhibitors. Points the paper makes about the study in general: After ivuxolimab, expanded clones were on average more numerous among CD8+ T cells than among CD4+ T cells. Partial responders in the 0.1-3.0 mg/kg groups had among the lowest normalized peripheral clonal expansion, especially among CD8+ T cells. At doses of 0.1 to 3.0 mg/kg, clonal expansion of both CD4+ and CD8+ blood T cells was observed from baseline to week 6. Which antigens the clonally expanded peripheral T cells were specific for was not determined. Low levels of normalized T-cell clonal expansion were also seen in some patients who did not respond.

The trial excluded patients who had a history of autoimmune disease or who were on systemic immunosuppression. Peripheral blood for TCR sequencing was collected from all dose cohorts at baseline, on cycle 4 day 1, and on cycle 7 day 1. Samples were obtained from an open-label, multicenter, first-in-human phase I dose-escalation trial of ivuxolimab. Adults with locally advanced or metastatic melanoma, renal cell carcinoma, hepatocellular carcinoma or head and neck squamous cell carcinoma were enrolled in the trial. Before TCR sequencing, CD4+ T cells and CD8+ T cells from peripheral blood were sorted into separate populations. A distance of 10 bases separates the germline ends of V and J, which lose 4 bases and 0 bases respectively. The CDR3 numbers 15 residues from cysteine through phenylalanine. The only DNA kept is the CDR3, 45 bases in frame from the first base. CDR1 and CDR2 are drawn from the germline V gene (reference sequence): GTSNPN, SVGIG.

For sequencing of the TCRbeta CDR3 region, genomic DNA was extracted from the sorted cells. The immunoSEQ Assay was used to sequence the TCRbeta CDR3 regions. The table comes from immuneACCESS by way of TCRdb, which keeps in-frame sequences with V and J called. Part of the clones is missing from these tables; in studies checked, under half for an unresolved V gene and the rest for unknown reasons. Here the sample has roughly 23,000 clones; 84% occur a single time. About half of the sample goes to the ten largest clones. On this clone itself: No cognate antigen has been identified for it. The record has no base qualities; no much larger clone is one base away.

Here the sequenced sample was CD4+ or CD8+ T cells sorted from blood, taken in a trial of the OX40 agonist ivuxolimab. The rearranged chain carries TRBV30 and TRBJ2-6; a confident D gene designation cannot be given. The TCR sequence derives from an adult with an advanced solid tumor such as melanoma, head and neck, liver or kidney cancer. The sequenced DNA is TGTGCCTGGACAGGTTACGACTCTGGGGCCAACGTCCTGACTTTC. It specifies CAWTGYDSGANVLTF.